The rows below give T cell receptor beta chains drawn from one sample of a study of T cell repertoires in ileal Crohn's disease. Here immunoSEQ multiplex PCR was the method, and the copy in TCRdb shows in-frame clones only, minus some. The sample yields 1,000 to 1,500 clones, 70% to 90% seen once. The sample was ileal tissue. The receptors originated from an adult with Crohn's disease. The CDR3 runs from the conserved cysteine through the conserved F or W. D genes are given only for firm matches. Clone sizes are given selectively: once, few, many, or a class where the clone is expanded.

V: TRBV28
D: TRBD1
size: NA
J: TRBJ2-5
DNA: TGTGCCAGCAGACTACAGGGGGCCTTAGGACAAGAGACCCAGTACTTC
CDR3: CASRLQGALGQETQYF

V: TRBV27
D: NA
size: few
J: TRBJ1-4
DNA: TGTGCCAGCAGTTTATCCGGGACATACAATGAAAAACTGTTTTTT
CDR3: CASSLSGTYNEKLFF

V: TRBV5-1
D: TRBD2
size: NA
J: TRBJ2-1
DNA: TGCGCCAGCAGCTTTACTAGCGGGGGGGCCTCCTTGGGGAATGAGCAGTTCTTC
CDR3: CASSFTSGGASLGNEQFF

V: TRBV4-1
D: NA
size: NA
J: TRBJ2-5
DNA: TGCGCTAGCCAAAGGTCCCCGGGGGGCTCCTCTGAGACCCAGTACTTC
CDR3: CASQRSPGGSSETQYF

V: TRBV7-9
D: NA
size: NA
J: TRBJ1-5
DNA: TGTGCCAGCAGCTTAAGGGGGGGGGCGGTCGATCAGCCCCAGCATTTT
CDR3: CASSLRGGAVDQPQHF

V: TRBV7-3
D: NA
size: few
J: TRBJ2-5
DNA: TGTGCCAGCAGCCCAGGAGGGAAGTTGGAGACCCAGTACTTC
CDR3: CASSPGGKLETQYF

V: TRBV2
D: TRBD2
size: NA
J: TRBJ2-3
DNA: TGTGCCAGCAGTGTGGCGATAGCGGGCGATTTCACAGATACGCAGTATTTT
CDR3: CASSVAIAGDFTDTQYF

V: TRBV6-5
D: NA
size: NA
J: TRBJ2-7
DNA: TGTGCCAGCAGTTACAGGCCTAGCGAACCCTACGAGCAGTACTTC
CDR3: CASSYRPSEPYEQYF

V: TRBV6-5
D: NA
size: NA
J: TRBJ1-2
DNA: TGTGCCAGCGGGGGGGGGCACTATGGCTACACCTTC
CDR3: CASGGGHYGYTF

V: TRBV2
D: TRBD2
size: NA
J: TRBJ2-3
DNA: TGTGCCAGCGCCCTAGCGGGGGTCACAGATACGCAGTATTTT
CDR3: CASALAGVTDTQYF

V: TRBV27
D: TRBD1
size: NA
J: TRBJ2-7
DNA: TGTGCCAGCAGCCTAGGACAGGGCTCCTACGAGCAGTACTTC
CDR3: CASSLGQGSYEQYF

V: TRBV18
D: TRBD1
size: once
J: TRBJ1-2
DNA: TGTGCCAGCTCGAGGGACAGGGTCTATGGCTACACCTTC
CDR3: CASSRDRVYGYTF

V: TRBV25-1
D: NA
size: NA
J: TRBJ1-1
DNA: TGTGCCAGCAGCAAAGAGGATTTGAACACTGAAGCTTTCTTT
CDR3: CASSKEDLNTEAFF

V: TRBV19
D: TRBD1
size: NA
J: TRBJ1-5
DNA: TGTGCCAGTAGGCGGGCCGGGACAGGGGACGGCAATCAGCCCCAGCATTTT
CDR3: CASRRAGTGDGNQPQHF

V: TRBV7-9
D: TRBD2
size: NA
J: TRBJ2-7
DNA: TGTGCCAGCAGCTTACTAGCGGGGGGCCACTACGAGCAGTACTTC
CDR3: CASSLLAGGHYEQYF

V: TRBV4-1
D: NA
size: NA
J: TRBJ1-3
DNA: TGCGCCAGCAGCCAAGTTCCAGGAGGAAACACCATATATTTT
CDR3: CASSQVPGGNTIYF

V: TRBV5-8
D: TRBD1
size: NA
J: TRBJ1-6
DNA: TGTGCCAGCAGTCTGTCGAGGGCCCAGGGGGTTAGCTCACCCCTCCACTTT
CDR3: CASSLSRAQGVSSPLHF

V: TRBV5-4
D: NA
size: NA
J: TRBJ2-5
DNA: TGTGCCAGCAGCCCTGGGGGCGTAGGAGAGACCCAGTACTTC
CDR3: CASSPGGVGETQYF

V: TRBV5-1
D: NA
size: NA
J: TRBJ1-6
DNA: TGCGCCAGCAGCCGTCTCGATAATTCACCCCTCCACTTT
CDR3: CASSRLDNSPLHF

V: TRBV5-6
D: NA
size: NA
J: TRBJ2-7
DNA: TGTGCCAGCAGCCTCGGCTACGAGCAGTACTTC
CDR3: CASSLGYEQYF

V: TRBV9
D: NA
size: few
J: TRBJ2-3
DNA: TGTGCCAGCAGCACAATGCCGGGTCCAGATACGCAGTATTTT
CDR3: CASSTMPGPDTQYF

V: TRBV19
D: NA
size: NA
J: TRBJ1-5
DNA: TGTGCCAGTAGTATAGGTTACAATCAGCCCCAGCATTTT
CDR3: CASSIGYNQPQHF

V: TRBV7-3
D: TRBD1
size: NA
J: TRBJ2-3
DNA: TGTGCCAGCAGCGACCGGACAGGGGGAACAGATACGCAGTATTTT
CDR3: CASSDRTGGTDTQYF

V: TRBV10-3
D: TRBD2
size: NA
J: TRBJ2-1
DNA: TGTGCCATCAGTGAGTCGACGGGGGGGGGCCCGAATGAGCAGTTCTTC
CDR3: CAISESTGGGPNEQFF

V: TRBV6-5
D: TRBD2
size: NA
J: TRBJ2-7
DNA: TGTGCCAGCAGTTACTCGGGTACTAGCGGGGGCTACGAGCAGTACTTC
CDR3: CASSYSGTSGGYEQYF

V: TRBV6-5
D: TRBD1
size: NA
J: TRBJ1-2
DNA: TGTGCCAGCAGTACAGGGGGCCATGGCTACACCTTC
CDR3: CASSTGGHGYTF

V: TRBV7-8
D: NA
size: NA
J: TRBJ1-4
DNA: TGTGCCAGCAGCTTAGCGTCGGGGGGAGCTGAAAAACTGTTTTTT
CDR3: CASSLASGGAEKLFF

V: TRBV19
D: NA
size: few
J: TRBJ2-1
DNA: TGTGCCAGTAATCGCGGGGCAACGATCTACAATGAGCAGTTCTTC
CDR3: CASNRGATIYNEQFF

V: TRBV7-6
D: NA
size: once
J: TRBJ2-1
DNA: TGTGCCAGCAGCTTAACGGAGTATTACAATGAGCAGTTCTTC
CDR3: CASSLTEYYNEQFF

V: TRBV5-1
D: NA
size: NA
J: TRBJ1-6
DNA: TGCGCCAGCAGCTTGCCATCAGGGGATAATTCACCCCTCCACTTT
CDR3: CASSLPSGDNSPLHF

V: TRBV6-6
D: NA
size: NA
J: TRBJ1-1
DNA: TGTGCCAGCAGAGAAGGGGCCACTGAAGCTTTCTTT
CDR3: CASREGATEAFF

V: TRBV6-6
D: NA
size: NA
J: TRBJ2-1
DNA: TGTGCCAGCAGTTACAGGACAGATTACAATGAGCAGTTCTTC
CDR3: CASSYRTDYNEQFF

V: TRBV7-8
D: NA
size: NA
J: TRBJ1-5
DNA: TGTGCCAGCAGCTTACAGGGTTTTAATACGCAGCCCCAGCATTTT
CDR3: CASSLQGFNTQPQHF

V: TRBV5-1
D: NA
size: NA
J: TRBJ1-2
DNA: TGCGCCAGCAGCTTGGGGACAGCATTGGGTAACTATGGCTACACCTTC
CDR3: CASSLGTALGNYGYTF

V: TRBV5-1
D: NA
size: NA
J: TRBJ2-3
DNA: TGCGCCAGCAGCACCGAGGGGGGGAGCACAGATACGCAGTATTTT
CDR3: CASSTEGGSTDTQYF

V: TRBV5-4
D: TRBD2
size: NA
J: TRBJ2-3
DNA: TGTGCCAGCAGCCTCGGACTAGCGGGGCGGACAGATACGCAGTATTTT
CDR3: CASSLGLAGRTDTQYF

V: TRBV9
D: TRBD1
size: once
J: TRBJ1-2
DNA: TGTGCCAGCAGCCCCGGACAGGGAGGCGGTAACTATGGCTACACCTTC
CDR3: CASSPGQGGGNYGYTF

V: TRBV2
D: TRBD1
size: NA
J: TRBJ1-1
DNA: TGTGCCAGCAGTCCCGGGACAGTTGAAGCTTTCTTT
CDR3: CASSPGTVEAFF

V: TRBV7-6
D: NA
size: NA
J: TRBJ2-5
DNA: TGTGCCAGCAGCTTAGCGCGGGGCGAAGAGACCCAGTACTTC
CDR3: CASSLARGEETQYF

V: TRBV20-1
D: NA
size: NA
J: TRBJ1-1
DNA: TGCAGTGCGCCACGGGGGGGGGCAGCTTTCTTT
CDR3: CSAPRGGAAFF

V: TRBV6-6
D: TRBD1
size: NA
J: TRBJ2-7
DNA: TGTGCCAGCAGTACCGGGACAGGGCGTCCGTACGAGCAGTACTTC
CDR3: CASSTGTGRPYEQYF

V: TRBV30
D: TRBD2
size: NA
J: TRBJ2-5
DNA: TGTGCCTGGAGTGTTGCGAGCGGGGGCCCCGAGTACTTC
CDR3: CAWSVASGGPEYF

V: TRBV4-1
D: NA
size: NA
J: TRBJ1-1
DNA: TGCGCCAGCAGCCAAGATGTAGGAGTCCGGATGAACACTGAAGCTTTCTTT
CDR3: CASSQDVGVRMNTEAFF

V: TRBV19
D: TRBD1
size: NA
J: TRBJ2-7
DNA: TGTGCCAGTAGTATAGAGGGCAGGGGGCCGGCCGAGCAGTACTTC
CDR3: CASSIEGRGPAEQYF

V: TRBV7-8
D: TRBD2
size: few
J: TRBJ2-3
DNA: TGTGCCAGCAGCTTAGGGGGGGGAGGCACAGATACGCAGTATTTT
CDR3: CASSLGGGGTDTQYF

V: TRBV21-1
D: NA
size: few
J: TRBJ2-7
DNA: TGTGCCAGCAGCAAAGGTGTCGGGGTATACTACGAGCAGTACTTC
CDR3: CASSKGVGVYYEQYF

V: TRBV19
D: NA
size: NA
J: TRBJ2-6
DNA: TGTGCCAGTAGTACAGGGTCTGGGGCCAACGTCCTGACTTTC
CDR3: CASSTGSGANVLTF

V: TRBV27
D: NA
size: NA
J: TRBJ1-1
DNA: TGTGCCAGCAGTTTCAACCCCACAGCGAACACTGAAGCTTTCTTT
CDR3: CASSFNPTANTEAFF

V: TRBV7-7
D: TRBD2
size: NA
J: TRBJ2-1
DNA: TGTGCTAGCAGCTTAGCGGGACTAGCGGGGGACAATGAGCAGTTCTTC
CDR3: CASSLAGLAGDNEQFF

V: TRBV6-5
D: NA
size: NA
J: TRBJ2-5
DNA: TGTGCCAGCAGTTACTCCTCCTCGGAGACCCAGTACTTC
CDR3: CASSYSSSETQYF

V: TRBV30
D: NA
size: NA
J: TRBJ2-1
DNA: TGTGCCTGGAGTGAGCGAGGGAGCCCCTACAATGAGCAGTTCTTC
CDR3: CAWSERGSPYNEQFF

V: TRBV23-1
D: NA
size: NA
J: TRBJ1-1
DNA: TGCGCCAGCAGGCACCCGCGGGTAGAGTTACAGATGAACACTGAAGCTTTCTTT
CDR3: CASRHPRVELQMNTEAFF

V: TRBV7-3
D: TRBD2
size: once
J: TRBJ2-3
DNA: TGTGCCAGCAGCTTAATGGCGGGGGGGGATACGCAGTATTTT
CDR3: CASSLMAGGDTQYF

V: TRBV4-1
D: TRBD1
size: NA
J: TRBJ1-4
DNA: TGCGCCAGCAGCCTCCGGACAGGGCTAGATGAAAAACTGTTTTTT
CDR3: CASSLRTGLDEKLFF